The T cell receptor beta chain described here comes from a study of blood T cell repertoires in COVID-19. Study overall: The origin of the acute and convalescent COVID-19 samples was the United States, Italy and Spain. T cells, B-cell-depleted T cells, or PBMCs provided the cDNA or gDNA that served as material.

In the source study's methods: Nucleated cell counts were estimated from reference gene primer amplification. This table comes from immunoSEQ multiplex PCR, and its TCRdb copy is limited to in-frame clones, with some not included. V, J and clone size are taken as reported in that table, and D and trimming were inferred from the DNA itself. This table holds some 46,000 clones, approximately 85% found once. Germline loops: CDR1 MNHNY, CDR2 SVGAGI (reference sequence). The CDR3 is 14 residues long. V was pared by 0 bases and J by 1 base, with 4 bases between. The rearrangement uses TRBV6-6 and TRBJ1-5, with D unclear. This clonotype originated in a man aged 55 to 70 with acute or convalescent COVID-19. Sequencing used peripheral blood. The CDR3 DNA reads as TGTGCCAGCAGTTACTCGAGCAGCAATCAGCCCCAGCATTTT. Translation: CASSYSSSNQPQHF.